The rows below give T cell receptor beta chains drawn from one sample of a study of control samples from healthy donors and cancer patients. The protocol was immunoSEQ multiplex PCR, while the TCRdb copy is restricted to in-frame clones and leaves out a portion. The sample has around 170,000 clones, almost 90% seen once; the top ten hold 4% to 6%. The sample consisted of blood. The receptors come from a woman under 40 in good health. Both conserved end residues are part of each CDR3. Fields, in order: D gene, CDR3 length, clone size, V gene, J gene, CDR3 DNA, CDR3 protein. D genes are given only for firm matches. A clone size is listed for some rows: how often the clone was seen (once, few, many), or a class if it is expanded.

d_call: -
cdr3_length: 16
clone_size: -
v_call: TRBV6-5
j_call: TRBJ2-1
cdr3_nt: TGTGCCAGCAGTTTTTCTCCGTCGACTACACACAATGAGCAGTTCTTC
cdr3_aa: CASSFSPSTTHNEQFF

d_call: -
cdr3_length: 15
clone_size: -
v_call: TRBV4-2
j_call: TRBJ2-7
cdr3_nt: TGTGCCAGCAGCCAAGGGACTTCCCCTGACCTCGAGCAGTACTTC
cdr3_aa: CASSQGTSPDLEQYF

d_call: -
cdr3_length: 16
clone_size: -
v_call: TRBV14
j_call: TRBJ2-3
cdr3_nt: TGTGCCAGCAGCCCCCTGATAGGAATCCCTGTAGATACGCAGTATTTT
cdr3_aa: CASSPLIGIPVDTQYF

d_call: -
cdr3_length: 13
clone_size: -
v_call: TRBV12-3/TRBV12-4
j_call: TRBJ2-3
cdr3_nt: TGTGCCAGCAGTTTAGCCCAGGGAGGTACGCAGTATTTT
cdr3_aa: CASSLAQGGTQYF

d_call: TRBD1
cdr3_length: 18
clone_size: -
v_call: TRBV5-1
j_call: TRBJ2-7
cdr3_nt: TGCGCCAGCAGCTTGTACGGCAGGGGGCGGGTATCGGCCTACGAGCAGTACTTC
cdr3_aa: CASSLYGRGRVSAYEQYF

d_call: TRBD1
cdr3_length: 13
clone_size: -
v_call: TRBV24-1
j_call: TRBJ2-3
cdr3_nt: TGTGCCTCCTCCGGGACAGGGGTCGATACGCAGTATTTT
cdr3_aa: CASSGTGVDTQYF

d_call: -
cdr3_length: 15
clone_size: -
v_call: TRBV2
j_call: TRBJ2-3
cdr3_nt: TGTGCCAGCAGTTCCGGGACTCCCCCGGTGGATACGCAGTATTTT
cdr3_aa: CASSSGTPPVDTQYF

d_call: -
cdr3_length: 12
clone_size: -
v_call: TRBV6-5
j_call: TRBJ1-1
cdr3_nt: TGTGCCAGCATCGAGGGAGGGTCTGAAGCTTTCTTT
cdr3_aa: CASIEGGSEAFF

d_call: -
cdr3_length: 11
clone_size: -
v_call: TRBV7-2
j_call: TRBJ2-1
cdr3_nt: TGTGCCAGCAGCATTGGCAATGAGCAGTTCTTC
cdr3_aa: CASSIGNEQFF

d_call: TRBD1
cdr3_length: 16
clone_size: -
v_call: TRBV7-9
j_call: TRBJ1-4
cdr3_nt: TGTGCCAGCAGCTTAGGAGGGGGCGGAAGAAATGAAAAACTGTTTTTT
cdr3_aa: CASSLGGGGRNEKLFF

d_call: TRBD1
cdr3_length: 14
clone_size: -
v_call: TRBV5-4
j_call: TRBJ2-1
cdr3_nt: TGTGCCAGCCGAGGGGACAGGGTCATGAATGAGCAGTTCTTC
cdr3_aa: CASRGDRVMNEQFF

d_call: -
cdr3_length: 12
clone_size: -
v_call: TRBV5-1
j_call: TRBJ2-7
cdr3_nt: TGCGCCAGCAGCTCGCTTTCAGGCGAGCAGTACTTC
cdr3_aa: CASSSLSGEQYF

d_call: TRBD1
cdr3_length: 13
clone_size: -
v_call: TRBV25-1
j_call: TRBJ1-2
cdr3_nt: TGTGCCAGCAAGGGACAGGGGGCCTATGGCTACACCTTC
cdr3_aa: CASKGQGAYGYTF

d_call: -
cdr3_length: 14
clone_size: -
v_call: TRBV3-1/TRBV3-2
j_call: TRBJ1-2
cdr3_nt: TGTGCCAGCAGCCTAGGGACACAGAACTATGGCTACACCTTC
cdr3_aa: CASSLGTQNYGYTF

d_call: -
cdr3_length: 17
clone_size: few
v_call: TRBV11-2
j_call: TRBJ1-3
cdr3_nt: TGTGCCAGCAGCTTTGGAGAACGGCGGAGCTCTGGAAACACCATATATTTT
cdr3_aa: CASSFGERRSSGNTIYF

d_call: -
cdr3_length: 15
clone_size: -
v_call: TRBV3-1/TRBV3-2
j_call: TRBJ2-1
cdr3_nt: TGTGCCAGCAGCCTTACAGGGTTACCCTACAATGGGCAGTTCTTC
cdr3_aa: CASSLTGLPYNGQFF

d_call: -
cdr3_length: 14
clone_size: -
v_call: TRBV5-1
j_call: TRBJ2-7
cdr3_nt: TGCGCCAGCAGCTTGGGCCAGGGTCCCTACGAGCAGTACTTC
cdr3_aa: CASSLGQGPYEQYF

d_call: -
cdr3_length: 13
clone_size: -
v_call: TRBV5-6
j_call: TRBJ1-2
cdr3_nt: TGTGCCAGCAGCTCTCGGGTCGACTATGGCTACACCTTC
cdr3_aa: CASSSRVDYGYTF

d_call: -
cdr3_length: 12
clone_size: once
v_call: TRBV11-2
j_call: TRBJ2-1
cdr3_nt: TGTGCCAGCAGCTTAGGACAGAATGAGCAGTTCTTC
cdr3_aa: CASSLGQNEQFF

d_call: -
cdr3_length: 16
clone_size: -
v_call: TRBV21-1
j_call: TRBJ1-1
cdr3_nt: TGTGCCAGCGTATCTGGTCGGTGGGGATGGAACACTGAAGCTTTCTTT
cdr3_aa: CASVSGRWGWNTEAFF

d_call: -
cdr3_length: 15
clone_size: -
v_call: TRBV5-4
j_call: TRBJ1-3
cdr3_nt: TGTGCCAGCAGCTTGACAGGATCCTCTGGAAACACCATATATTTT
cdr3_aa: CASSLTGSSGNTIYF

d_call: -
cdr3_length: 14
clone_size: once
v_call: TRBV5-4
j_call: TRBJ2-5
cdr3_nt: TGTGCCAGCAGCTTGGGGTTAGGCGGGGAGACCCAGTACTTC
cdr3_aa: CASSLGLGGETQYF

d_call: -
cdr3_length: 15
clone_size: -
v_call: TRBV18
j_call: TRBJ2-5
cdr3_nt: TGTGCCAGCTCACCACCGGGCAGGGGTGGAGAGACCCAGTACTTC
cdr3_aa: CASSPPGRGGETQYF

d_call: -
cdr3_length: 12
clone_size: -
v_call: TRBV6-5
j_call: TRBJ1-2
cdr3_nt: TGTGCCAGCAGTTACGGATCCTTAGGCTACACCTTC
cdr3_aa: CASSYGSLGYTF

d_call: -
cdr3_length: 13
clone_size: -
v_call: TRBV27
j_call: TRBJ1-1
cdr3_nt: TGTGCCAGCAGTTTATCGGGGGGGAGGGAAGCTTTCTTT
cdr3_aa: CASSLSGGREAFF

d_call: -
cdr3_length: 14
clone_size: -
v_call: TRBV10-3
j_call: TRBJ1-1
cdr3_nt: TGTGCCATCAGTGAGAGCAGGGCTCCCACTGAAGCTTTCTTT
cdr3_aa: CAISESRAPTEAFF